This T cell receptor beta chain emerged from a study of cytomegalovirus exposure and HLA in healthy donors. Findings of the study overall: The records held CMV serostatus as the only immune exposure information. In a later analysis, TCR beta V- and J-gene trimming was associated with a missense DCLRE1C variant.

CDR3 length: 13 amino acids. V gave up 2 bases and J gave up 7 bases, with 6 bases separating them. Germline V lookup: CDR1 SGHTA, CDR2 FQGTGA. To note about this clone: Its antigen is unidentified.

The PCR used 60 Vbeta and 13 Jbeta primers. Method: immunoSEQ multiplex PCR; TCRdb's copy keeps in-frame clones and lacks some. This sample has about 170,000 clones; roughly 85% occur once, and the top ten carry 1%. The sequenced sample was PBMCs. This clonotype originated in a boy younger than 10 in good health and CMV-seronegative. The V gene is TRBV7-3, the J gene TRBJ1-6; maybe TRBD1 (6 bases). Written as DNA, the CDR3 is TGTGCCAGCAGCTTACAGGGGAATTCACCCCTCCACTTT. Amino acids: CASSLQGNSPLHF. Full variable domain (rest looked up from reference TRBV7-3 and TRBJ1-6): GAGVSQTPSNKVTEKGKYVELRCDPISGHTALYWYRQSLGQGPEFLIYFQGTGAADDSGLPNDRFFAVRPEGSVSTLKIQRTERGDSAVYLCASSLQGNSPLHFGNGTRLTVT.